A selection of T cell receptor beta chains follows, all from one sample in a study of T cell responses to AZD1222 COVID-19 vaccine. Clones were read by immunoSEQ multiplex PCR, and TCRdb kept only the in-frame ones, dropping some. The sample records about 99,000 clones, 85% to 95% being singletons. Sequenced material: peripheral blood, taken on day 0 of AZD1222 vaccination. Receptor source: an adult in good health. CDR3s include the opening cysteine and the closing phenylalanine or tryptophan. The order of the fields is clone size, V gene, D gene, J gene, CDR3 DNA, CDR3 protein. D genes are given only for firm matches. Clone size appears in some rows only: once, few, many, or a class for an expanded clone.

.,TRBV5-5,.,TRBJ1-6,TGTGCCAGCAGCTCCAGGGGCTATAATTCACCCCTCCACTTT,CASSSRGYNSPLHF
.,TRBV2,.,TRBJ1-1,TGTGCCAGTGACAGAGATGGAAGTGGCACTGAAGCTTTCTTT,CASDRDGSGTEAFF
.,TRBV19,.,TRBJ1-3,TGTGCCAGTAGTATAGATCGAGGGCGGCGCGACTCTGGAAACACCATATATTTT,CASSIDRGRRDSGNTIYF
.,TRBV21-1,.,TRBJ2-2,TGTGCCAGCAGTGGGACAGGGGGGACCGGGGAGCTGTTTTTT,CASSGTGGTGELFF
.,TRBV3-1/TRBV3-2,TRBD1,TRBJ1-5,TGTGCCAGCAGCGCCGGACAGGTCATGGAGCCCCAGCATTTT,CASSAGQVMEPQHF
.,TRBV7-9,.,TRBJ1-1,TGTGCCAGCAGCTCCTTCAGGCCCAGGGCAGGAGTTTTTGGCACTGAAGCTTTCTTT,CASSSFRPRAGVFGTEAFF
.,TRBV6-5,.,TRBJ2-7,TGTGCCTGCCGACAGCACGAGCAGTACTTC,CACRQHEQYF
.,TRBV5-1,.,TRBJ1-3,TGCGCCAGCAGCTTGGGTAGCTCTGGAAACACCATATATTTT,CASSLGSSGNTIYF
.,TRBV4-1,TRBD2,TRBJ2-4,TGCGCCAGCAGTCCGGGGAGGGAGACATTAAACATTCAGTACTTC,CASSPGRETLNIQYF
.,TRBV9,.,TRBJ1-1,TGTGCCAGCAGCGTAGGAGAGGGGGGAGTGGGAACTGAAGCTTTCTTT,CASSVGEGGVGTEAFF
.,TRBV4-2,.,TRBJ1-2,TGTGCCAGCAGCCAAGATTCAGGGGCTTCATTTGGTGGCTACACCTTC,CASSQDSGASFGGYTF
.,TRBV29-1,TRBD1,TRBJ1-1,TGCAGCGCATCTACGGACAGGCTAAACACTGAAGCTTTCTTT,CSASTDRLNTEAFF
.,TRBV18,TRBD1,TRBJ1-4,TGTGCCAGCTCAAGGGACAGGGGTGCTAATGAAAAACTGTTTTTT,CASSRDRGANEKLFF
.,TRBV7-8,.,TRBJ1-1,TGTGCCAGCACCCCGGGGGGGGTGACTGAAGCTTTCTTT,CASTPGGVTEAFF
once,TRBV10-3,.,TRBJ1-3,TGTGCCATCACCTTGACACCCTCTGGAAACACCATATATTTT,CAITLTPSGNTIYF
.,TRBV7-2,.,TRBJ2-1,TGTGCCAGCAGCCTAACCGGGCCGCAGTTCTTC,CASSLTGPQFF
.,TRBV11-3,.,TRBJ1-1,TGTGCCAGCAGTCAGGGGAAGGGCACTGAAGCTTTCTTT,CASSQGKGTEAFF
.,TRBV29-1,.,TRBJ2-2,TGCAGCGTTGGATCGCGCGACACCGGGGAGCTGTTTTTT,CSVGSRDTGELFF
once,TRBV5-1,TRBD1,TRBJ1-1,TGCGCCAGCAGACAAGACAGGGTGAACACTGAAGCTTTCTTT,CASRQDRVNTEAFF
.,TRBV5-1,.,TRBJ1-5,TGCGCCAGCAGCTTGACAGGGAATCAGCCCCAGCATTTT,CASSLTGNQPQHF
.,TRBV19,.,TRBJ2-5,TGTGCCAGTAGTATGGGGAGTACGGAGACCCAGTACTTC,CASSMGSTETQYF
.,TRBV28,.,TRBJ2-6,TGTGCCAGCAGCTACCCTCAGGGTTCTGGGGCCAACGTCCTGACTTTC,CASSYPQGSGANVLTF
few,TRBV19,TRBD1,TRBJ1-5,TGTGCCAGTAGCCCGGAACAGGGGGCTGGACAGCCCCAGCATTTT,CASSPEQGAGQPQHF
.,TRBV27,.,TRBJ1-4,TGTGCCAGCGGCCATTCATTAACGGGACACCGATCGAGGGAAAAACTGTTTTTT,CASGHSLTGHRSREKLFF
once,TRBV5-1,TRBD2,TRBJ2-1,TGCGCCAGCAGCTTGGGTCGTGGGATAGCGGGGGATCGGGAGCAGTTCTTC,CASSLGRGIAGDREQFF
.,TRBV7-6,TRBD2,TRBJ2-1,TGTGCCAGCAGCTCATCTAGCGGGATGCGGGGCAATGAGCAGTTCTTC,CASSSSSGMRGNEQFF
.,TRBV2,.,TRBJ1-1,TGTGCCAGCAGGGATTTGGAGAACACTGAAGCTTTCTTT,CASRDLENTEAFF
.,TRBV25-1,TRBD2,TRBJ2-7,TGTGCCAGCAGTGGAGAGGGCGGGGGAGTCTACGAGCAGTACTTC,CASSGEGGGVYEQYF